The 31 T cell receptor beta chains below were found in one sample sequenced in a study of PD-L1 blockade in urothelial cancer. Specified time point: peripheral blood 6 weeks after treatment start. Here immunoSEQ multiplex PCR was the method, and the copy in TCRdb shows in-frame clones only, minus some. The table lists fewer than 90,000 clones, approximately 90% of them singletons. The starting material was PBMCs, obtained around atezolizumab (anti-PD-L1) treatment. The receptor set was obtained from a woman of 80 years or more with urothelial cancer.

The chain carries TRBV6-5 and TRBJ1-1; D may be TRBD1 (5 bases). Germline V gene sequence: CDR1 MNHEY, CDR2 SVGAGI. Between the trimmed V and J ends, which lost 0 bases and 1 base, there was a span of 6 bases. The CDR3 length is 14 residues. In DNA, the CDR3 is TGTGCCAGCAGTTACTCAAGGGGGAACACTGAAGCTTTCTTT. Its protein is CASSYSRGNTEAFF.

J is TRBJ1-5 and V is TRBV19; D perhaps matches TRBD1 (5 bases). CDR1 is LNHDA and CDR2 is SQIVND in the germline V gene (reference sequence). Trimming removed 1 base at V and 6 bases at J, with 13 bases between. This CDR3 spans 15 amino acids. The CDR3 reads CASSIGEGAGQPQHF. The CDR3 DNA reads as TGTGCCAGTAGTATAGGGGAAGGGGCAGGTCAGCCCCAGCATTTT.

The chain uses TRBV11-2 and TRBJ2-1; 10 positions agree with TRBD2. Germline loops: CDR1 SGHAT, CDR2 FQNNGV. V shed 1 base, J shed 5 bases, and the junction held 2 bases outside the gene matches. The CDR3 has 15 amino acids. CDR3 region: CASSLVGLADNEQFF. The CDR3, as DNA: TGTGCCAGCAGCTTAGTAGGACTAGCGGACAATGAGCAGTTCTTC.

The genes are TRBV27 and TRBJ1-5; D gene uncertain. The germline V and J ends were trimmed by 4 bases and 0 bases, with 13 bases remaining between them. The CDR3 runs 16 residues. Germline CDR1 reads MNHEY; CDR2 reads SMNVEV (reference sequence). For the CDR3, the DNA is TGTGCCAGCAGTTCTCGGACTATCAATAGCAATCAGCCCCAGCATTTT. Translated, it gives CASSSRTINSNQPQHF.

The chain employs TRBV11-2 and TRBJ2-1; D not resolved. Trimming removed 4 bases from V and 4 bases from J, with 8 bases in between. Germline V CDR1 and CDR2: SGHAT, FQNNGV. This CDR3 is built from 13 residues. CDR3 residues: CASSSARYNEQFF. As DNA, the CDR3 is TGTGCCAGCAGCTCCGCCAGGTACAATGAGCAGTTCTTC. Supplemented by reference TRBV11-2 and TRBJ2-1, the full variable domain reads EAGVAQSPRYKIIEKRQSVAFWCNPISGHATLYWYQQILGQGPKLLIQFQNNGVVDDSQLPKDRFSAERLKGVDSTLKIQPAKLEDSAVYLCASSSARYNEQFFGPGTRLTVL.

DNA of the CDR3: TGTGCCAGTAGAACTAGCGGGGCGGTCACCGGGGAGCTGTTTTTT. It specifies CASRTSGAVTGELFF. The rearrangement links TRBV19 to TRBJ2-2; the match to TRBD2 covers 10 bases. The V gene end was trimmed by 6 bases and the J gene end by 4 bases; junction bases not matched to a gene: 5. CDR3 length: 15 residues. Germline values: CDR1 LNHDA, CDR2 SQIVND (reference sequence). Full variable domain (outside the CDR3, taken from reference TRBV19 and TRBJ2-2): DGGITQSPKYLFRKEGQNVTLSCEQNLNHDAMYWYRQDPGQGLRLIYYSQIVNDFQKGDIAEGYSVSREKKESFPLTVTSAQKNPTAFYLCASRTSGAVTGELFFGEGSRLTVL.

This clone was seen just once. This chain joins TRBV2 and TRBJ2-1; the match to TRBD2 covers 13 bases. After removal of 2 bases from V and 7 bases from J, the junction contained 5 bases not matched to a gene. From germline, CDR1 is SNHLY and CDR2 FYNNEI. The CDR3 contains 16 residues. The CDR3 sequence is CASSEFTSGRGNEQFF. DNA of the CDR3: TGTGCCAGCAGTGAATTTACTAGCGGGAGGGGTAATGAGCAGTTCTTC.

J is TRBJ1-1 and V is TRBV10-1; a weak D match, TRBD1 (6 bases). Per the germline V gene, CDR1 is WNHNN and CDR2 is SYGVQD (reference sequence). There are 14 residues in the CDR3. V was shortened by 3 bases and J by 5 bases, with 13 bases between the two germline ends. The chain's CDR3 is CASSENRVVTEAFF. As DNA, the CDR3 is TGCGCCAGCAGTGAAAACAGGGTTGTTACTGAAGCTTTCTTT.

The chain links TRBV6-6 to TRBJ1-4; TRBD1 matches 10 bases. V gave up 10 bases and J gave up 7 bases; unmatched junction bases: 6. Germline CDR1 and CDR2: MNHNY and SVGAGI (reference sequence). The CDR3 sequence is 13 residues long. CDR3 protein: CATWTGGSEKLFF. CDR3 nucleotide sequence: TGTGCCACCTGGACAGGGGGGAGTGAAAAACTGTTTTTT.

The gene calls are TRBV2 and TRBJ2-3; possible D gene TRBD2, 7 bases. Germline CDR1 and CDR2: SNHLY and FYNNEI. V was clipped by 8 bases and J by 6 bases, with 18 bases between them. The CDR3 consists of 14 residues. The CDR3 coding sequence is TGTGCCAGCCGTTGGTTTGAGGGGGGGGATACGCAGTATTTT. Translation gives CASRWFEGGDTQYF.

J is TRBJ2-5 and V is TRBV9; 8 nucleotides match TRBD1. V lost 1 base, J lost 5 bases, and 7 bases stayed unmatched. Looked up from germline, CDR1 is SGDLS and CDR2 is YYNGEE. This CDR3 is 15 amino acids long. Here the CDR3 DNA reads TGTGCCAGCAGCGTAACCCCAGGGGGCTGGGAGACCCAGTACTTC. Translation: CASSVTPGGWETQYF. The full variable domain, its missing parts supplied by reference TRBV9 and TRBJ2-5, is DSGVTQTPKHLITATGQRVTLRCSPRSGDLSVYWYQQSLDQGLQFLIQYYNGEERAKGNILERFSAQQFPDLHSELNLSSLELGDSALYFCASSVTPGGWETQYFGPGTRLLVL.

The chain combines TRBV5-4 with TRBJ2-5; 8 bases are a match to TRBD1. V was pared by 0 bases and J by 5 bases, with 6 bases of the junction left unmatched. The CDR3 totals 15 residues. The V gene's germline CDR1 is SGHNT and CDR2 YYREEE (reference sequence). The CDR3 DNA is TGTGCCAGCAGCTTGGGACAGGGGTGGAGGGAGACCCAGTACTTC. Translation: CASSLGQGWRETQYF.

The count of this clone is one. The rearrangement uses TRBV7-8 and TRBJ2-5, with 7 bases that match TRBD1. V gave up 5 bases and J gave up 4 bases; unmatched junction bases: 4. This CDR3 has 13 amino acids. Germline assignment: CDR1 SGHVS and CDR2 FQNEAQ. The CDR3 loop reads CASSPTGSETQYF. Written as DNA, the CDR3 is TGTGCCAGCAGCCCGACAGGGTCAGAGACCCAGTACTTC. The full variable domain, its missing parts supplied by reference TRBV7-8 and TRBJ2-5, is GAGVSQSPRYKVAKRGQDVALRCDPISGHVSLFWYQQALGQGPEFLTYFQNEAQLDKSGLPSDRFFAERPEGSVSTLKIQRTQQEDSAVYLCASSPTGSETQYFGPGTRLLVL.

The V and J genes are TRBV21-1 and TRBJ2-3; the D call of TRBD2 is as the table states it, not checked on the DNA. TRBV21-1 is an annotated pseudogene. The CDR3 totals 17 residues. CDR3 DNA sequence: TGTGCCAGCAGCGAGCTGACTAGCGGGAGCCGCACAGATACGCAGTATTTT. Translated: CASSELTSGSRTDTQYF.

V gene TRBV28 combines with J gene TRBJ1-2, with TRBD1 identical over 10 bases. The CDR3 sequence is 14 residues long. The V gene's germline CDR1 is MDHEN and CDR2 SYDVKM. Trimming cost V 6 bases and J 3 bases; bases outside gene matches: 4. CDR3 sequence: CASSTGTGDYGYTF. As DNA, the CDR3 is TGTGCCAGCAGCACCGGGACAGGGGACTATGGCTACACCTTC.

The CDR3: CATSRARGASNEQFF. The CDR3 DNA follows: TGTGCCACCAGCAGAGCCAGAGGAGCGAGCAATGAGCAGTTCTTC. The J gene is TRBJ2-1, the V gene TRBV15, with D hard to call. Germline loops: CDR1 LNHNV, CDR2 YYDKDF (reference sequence). The CDR3 spans 15 residues. Trimming cost V 1 base and J 6 bases, with 13 bases left between them.

The V and J genes are TRBV11-2 and TRBJ2-3; D remains ambiguous. Germline V gene sequence: CDR1 SGHAT, CDR2 FQNNGV. The V gene lost 2 bases and the J gene lost 7 bases, with 13 bases spanning the gap. The CDR3 length is 14 residues. CDR3 bases: TGTGCCAGCAGCTTAAACAGTTATGGAAATACGCAGTATTTT. This sequence encodes CASSLNSYGNTQYF. Supplemented by reference TRBV11-2 and TRBJ2-3, the full variable domain reads EAGVAQSPRYKIIEKRQSVAFWCNPISGHATLYWYQQILGQGPKLLIQFQNNGVVDDSQLPKDRFSAERLKGVDSTLKIQPAKLEDSAVYLCASSLNSYGNTQYFGPGTRLTVL.

The chain carries TRBV28 and TRBJ2-5; the D gene is possibly TRBD2 (6 bases). V dropped 5 bases and J dropped 1 base, with 11 bases sitting between them. Per germline, CDR1 MDHEN and CDR2 SYDVKM. The CDR3 loop spans 14 amino acids. As DNA, the CDR3 is TGTGCCAGCAGTCCAGCGGGTCCCCAAGAGACCCAGTACTTC. The encoded protein is CASSPAGPQETQYF.

This clone was counted once. V and J are TRBV7-9 and TRBJ1-3; 7 bases fit TRBD1. The CDR3 spans 18 residues. CDR1 is SEHNR, CDR2 FQNEAQ, per germline (reference sequence). J was trimmed by 0 bases and V by 3 bases; bases with no gene match: 11. CDR3 region: CASSFYSRTGPSGNTIYF. The CDR3 DNA follows: TGTGCCAGCAGCTTTTACTCGCGGACAGGCCCCTCTGGAAACACCATATATTTT.

The table lists this clone with a count of one. The chain employs TRBV5-1 and TRBJ2-7, with D maybe TRBD2 (7 bases). This CDR3 is 15 amino acids long. Trimming stripped 6 bases from V and 5 bases from J, with 21 bases between. Germline values: CDR1 SGHRS, CDR2 YFSETQ. The CDR3 here is CASNEGGGVGNEQYF. The CDR3 DNA is TGCGCCAGCAACGAGGGAGGGGGAGTGGGTAACGAGCAGTACTTC.

The rearrangement uses TRBV9 and TRBJ2-1; 7 positions match TRBD2. The germline V gene encodes CDR1 SGDLS and CDR2 YYNGEE. This CDR3 spans 15 amino acids. After removal of 4 bases from V and 5 bases from J, the junction contained 9 bases not matched to a gene. DNA for the CDR3: TGTGCCAGCAGCCCCAAGGGACTAAAAGACAATGAGCAGTTCTTC. Its protein is CASSPKGLKDNEQFF.

The genes are TRBV19 and TRBJ2-7; TRBD1 matches at 8 bases. Germline V gene lookup returns CDR1 LNHDA and CDR2 SQIVND (reference sequence). V trimming: 3 bases; J trimming: 0 bases; junction bases outside the gene matches: 10. The CDR3 extends over 17 amino acids. CDR3 nucleotide sequence: TGTGCCAGTAGTATGCGGCAGGGGGCCTCGACCTCCTACGAGCAGTACTTC. Its translation is CASSMRQGASTSYEQYF.

The chain carries TRBV6-1 and TRBJ1-3, with D possibly being TRBD1 (6 bases). Trimming took 1 base from V and 0 from J, leaving 10 bases between them. Germline CDR1 reads MNHNS; CDR2 reads SASEGT. The CDR3 extends over 16 amino acids. The CDR3 region is CASSEGQGSSGNTIYF. Written as DNA, the CDR3 is TGTGCCAGCAGTGAAGGTCAGGGGAGCTCTGGAAACACCATATATTTT.

The chain employs TRBV27 and TRBJ2-5, with D unclear. In germline, CDR1 is MNHEY, CDR2 SMNVEV (reference sequence). The CDR3 contains 14 residues. V was clipped by 5 bases and J by 0 bases, with 10 bases between them. The CDR3 here is CASSAYRDQETQYF. The CDR3 nucleotides are TGTGCCAGCAGTGCCTACAGAGACCAAGAGACCCAGTACTTC.

The gene calls are TRBV19 and TRBJ1-1; D is possibly TRBD1 (5 bases). In germline, CDR1 is LNHDA, CDR2 SQIVND (reference sequence). Trimming stripped 1 base from V and 2 bases from J, with 8 bases between. The CDR3 runs 14 residues. CDR3 region: CASSIGQINTEAFF. CDR3 bases: TGTGCCAGTAGTATAGGACAGATTAACACTGAAGCTTTCTTT.

The rearrangement joins TRBV28 to TRBJ2-2; 8 bases agree with TRBD1. Germline CDR1 is MDHEN and CDR2 is SYDVKM. This CDR3 has 16 residues. V shed 3 bases, J shed 4 bases, and the junction held 7 bases outside the gene matches. The CDR3: CASSLFRGRFTGELFF. The DNA of the CDR3 is TGTGCCAGCAGTTTGTTCAGGGGGCGATTCACCGGGGAGCTGTTTTTT. Full variable domain (remainder filled in from reference TRBV28 and TRBJ2-2): DVKVTQSSRYLVKRTGEKVFLECVQDMDHENMFWYRQDPGLGLRLIYFSYDVKMKEKGDIPEGYSVSREKKERFSLILESASTNQTSMYLCASSLFRGRFTGELFFGEGSRLTVL.

The rearrangement joins TRBV6-4 to TRBJ2-2, with 9 bases aligning to TRBD2. V shed 0 bases, J shed 3 bases, and the junction held 11 bases outside the gene matches. The CDR3 covers 19 residues. Germline assignment: CDR1 MRHNA and CDR2 SNTAGT. The CDR3 loop reads CASSDSIGSGSLYTGELFF. CDR3 DNA: TGTGCCAGCAGTGACTCGATCGGTAGCGGGAGTTTGTACACCGGGGAGCTGTTTTTT.

In DNA form, the CDR3 reads TGTGCCAGCAGTTTAGAGGGAGATGCGAACACTGAAGCTTTCTTT. Protein product: CASSLEGDANTEAFF. This sequence joins TRBV28 and TRBJ1-1; D remains unclear. V was pared by 2 bases and J by 1 base, with 11 bases between. Germline assignment: CDR1 MDHEN and CDR2 SYDVKM. This CDR3 region has 15 residues.

This clone showed up just a few times. V is TRBV10-1 and J is TRBJ2-7, with TRBD2 matching 10 bases. The CDR3 consists of 15 residues. Germline trimming cut 8 bases from V and 0 bases from J; bases unmatched to any gene: 7. CDR1 WNHNN and CDR2 SYGVQD come from the germline V gene (reference sequence). CDR3 sequence: CASAKTSGLSYEQYF. CDR3 nucleotides: TGCGCCAGCGCCAAGACTAGCGGGCTCTCCTACGAGCAGTACTTC.

This clone appeared a single time. The V gene is TRBV30, the J gene TRBJ2-7; D call uncertain. The germline V gene has CDR1 GTSNPN and CDR2 SVGIG (reference sequence). V lost 2 bases, J lost 1 base, and 15 bases lay in between. This CDR3 spans 15 amino acids. The CDR3 nucleotides read TGTGCCTGGAGTCCGGCCCGGCGGAGATCCTACGAGCAGTACTTC. This gives the protein CAWSPARRRSYEQYF. The full variable domain, its missing parts supplied by reference TRBV30 and TRBJ2-7, is SQTIHQWPATLVQPVGSPLSLECTVEGTSNPNLYWYRQAAGRGLQLLFYSVGIGQISSEVPQNLSASRPQDRQFILSSKKLLLSDSGFYLCAWSPARRRSYEQYFGPGTRLTVT.

This clone came up once. This CDR3 reads CASSYGGQMNTEAFF. DNA of the CDR3: TGTGCCAGCAGTTACGGGGGACAGATGAACACTGAAGCTTTCTTT. The chain employs TRBV6-5 and TRBJ1-1; the match to TRBD1 covers 7 bases. Germline CDR1 is MNHEY and CDR2 is SVGAGI. Trimming at V came to 2 bases and at J to 0 bases, leaving 3 bases not matched to a gene. The CDR3 covers 15 residues.